One and the same sample provided the 11 T cell receptor beta chains below, sequenced in a study of control samples from healthy donors and cancer patients (dated by TCRdb to 2018 to 2021). Libraries came from the immunoSEQ multiplex PCR assay. The immuneACCESS repertoire file appears here via TCRdb, limited to in-frame rearrangements. These files lack a portion of the clones; in checked studies, under half of the deficit traces to unresolved V genes, and the cause of the others is not known. This sample lists 150,000 to 200,000 clones; approximately 92% were detected once. The ten biggest clones cover just over 2% of the sample. Specimen: blood. These TCRs come from a woman aged 40 to 50 in good health.

This clone was picked up one time. This chain uses TRBV6-5 with TRBJ2-7, with a weak D call TRBD1 (5 bases). Germline values: CDR1 MNHEY, CDR2 SVGAGI. The CDR3 has 12 residues. The V and J ends lost 5 bases and 6 bases respectively, with 11 bases between them. The CDR3 sequence: CASSNQGFEQYF. CDR3 bases: TGTGCCAGCAGTAACCAGGGTTTCGAGCAGTACTTC.

This sequence joins TRBV13 and TRBJ1-2; no definite D call. The germline V gene has CDR1 PRHDT and CDR2 FYEKMQ (reference sequence). The CDR3 length is 15 residues. The germline V and J ends were trimmed by 0 bases and 3 bases, with 11 bases remaining between them. CDR3: CASSLGDLGYYGYTF. CDR3 sequence (DNA): TGTGCCAGCAGCTTAGGAGACCTTGGGTACTATGGCTACACCTTC.

The rearrangement joins TRBV7-9 to TRBJ2-7; D gene unclear. The CDR3 contains 19 residues. The V gene's germline CDR1 is SEHNR and CDR2 FQNEAQ (reference sequence). V gave up 5 bases and J gave up 0 bases, with 26 bases separating them. The CDR3 sequence is CASSPSVAVTFSLSYEQYF. CDR3 sequence (DNA): TGTGCCAGCAGCCCTTCTGTTGCTGTAACCTTTTCCCTCTCCTACGAGCAGTACTTC.

This chain connects TRBV2 to TRBJ1-1, with D hard to call. The V gene lost 5 bases and the J gene lost 4 bases, with 11 bases spanning the gap. From germline, CDR1 is SNHLY and CDR2 FYNNEI. The CDR3 consists of 13 residues. CDR3 residues: CASSSEGSTEAFF. The CDR3, as DNA: TGTGCCAGCAGTTCGGAGGGTAGCACTGAAGCTTTCTTT. The entire variable domain, with the rest obtained from reference TRBV2 and TRBJ1-1, is as follows: EPEVTQTPSHQVTQMGQEVILRCVPISNHLYFYWYRQILGQKVEFLVSFYNNEISEKSEIFDDQFSVERPDGSNFTLKIRSTKLEDSAMYFCASSSEGSTEAFFGQGTRLTVV.

This rearrangement joins TRBV27 to TRBJ2-7, with D maybe TRBD1 (6 bases). The germline V gene encodes CDR1 MNHEY and CDR2 SMNVEV (reference sequence). The germline V and J ends were trimmed by 2 bases and 3 bases, with 11 bases remaining between them. The CDR3 totals 14 residues. For the CDR3, the DNA is TGTGCCAGCAGTTTAGGCCAGGGGTTCTACGAGCAGTACTTC. It encodes CASSLGQGFYEQYF.

The genes are TRBV5-1 and TRBJ1-3, with a tentative D call TRBD1 (6 bases). The CDR3 spans 15 residues. V gave up 2 bases and J gave up 4 bases, with 13 bases separating them. The germline V gene has CDR1 SGHRS and CDR2 YFSETQ. The CDR3 DNA is TGCGCCAGCAGCTTTATTACAGGGTTAGGAAACACCATATATTTT. Its protein is CASSFITGLGNTIYF.

This sequence joins TRBV6-5 and TRBJ1-5; D unclear. Germline V gene data show CDR1 as MNHEY and CDR2 as SVGAGI. V lost 6 bases to trimming and J lost 0 bases, with 6 bases between them. CDR3 size: 13 residues. The CDR3, as DNA: TGTGCCAGCAGCCTAAATAGCAATCAGCCCCAGCATTTT. This encodes CASSLNSNQPQHF.

The chain employs TRBV11-2 and TRBJ1-2, with 7 bases identical to TRBD1. The germline V gene encodes CDR1 SGHAT and CDR2 FQNNGV. Germline trimming cut 6 bases from V and 4 bases from J; bases unmatched to any gene: 5. CDR3 size: 13 residues. CDR3 protein: CASSSYRGYGYTF. CDR3 in DNA: TGTGCCAGCAGTTCCTACAGGGGCTATGGCTACACCTTC.

In DNA form, the CDR3 reads TGCGCCAGCAGCCCTTGGGGGGCGGGGACCGGGGAGCTGTTTTTT. This encodes CASSPWGAGTGELFF. The chain employs TRBV4-1 and TRBJ2-2; possibly TRBD1 or TRBD2 for D (6 bases each). Germline V gives CDR1 MGHRA, CDR2 YSYEKL. The CDR3 consists of 15 residues. With 4 bases removed from V and 5 bases from J, the gap between germline ends came to 14 bases.

The V call is TRBV2, the J call TRBJ1-2, with a weak D call TRBD1 (6 bases). The length of the CDR3 is 12 residues. V lost 6 bases to trimming and J lost 4 bases, with 9 bases between them. The germline CDR1 and CDR2 sequences are SNHLY and FYNNEI. The CDR3 is CASSRDTYGYTF. The CDR3 DNA reads TGTGCCAGCAGCCGGGACACCTATGGCTACACCTTC.

The rearrangement links TRBV20-1 to TRBJ1-4; 8 positions agree with TRBD1. This CDR3 contains 13 residues. V gave up 3 bases and J gave up 8 bases; unmatched junction bases: 5. Per germline, CDR1 DFQATT and CDR2 SNEGSKA (reference sequence). The CDR3 region has the DNA TGCAGTGCTAGTTTGACAGGGGTCGAAAAACTGTTTTTT. Its protein is CSASLTGVEKLFF.